This T cell receptor beta chain emerged from a study of shared clonotypes between healthy human individuals. Findings of the study overall: When compared with the clonotypes that were shared by all four sorted-subset donors, the non-shared clonotypes turned out to have lower generation probabilities. The naive CD4 repertoires of a few donors were compared, and around 5% of clonotypes were shared.

Concerning this clone itself: What it recognizes is unknown. The sample holds other DNA sequences that translate to the same CDR3.

A deep-level run was used for the assay. Some clones are missing from TCRdb's copy, which holds only in-frame ones; the method was immunoSEQ multiplex PCR. The table shows under 2,500,000 clones, with roughly 95% occurring only once. The V and J ends lost 1 base and 0 bases, in that order; junction bases with no gene match: 4. The CDR3 has 15 residues. Looked up from germline, CDR1 is SGHRS and CDR2 is YFSETQ. This rearrangement joins TRBV5-1 to TRBJ2-7, with 7 positions matching TRBD2. Sequenced: naive CD4+ T cells sorted from blood. Subset described: CD45RA+ positively selected. The clonotype was recovered from a man between 18 and 29 years old in good health. DNA for the CDR3: TGCGCCAGCAGCTTGCAAGGCGGGAGCTCCTACGAGCAGTACTTC. It is translated as CASSLQGGSSYEQYF.